The text below deals with one T cell receptor (beta chain). The table came from immunoSEQ multiplex PCR; TCRdb's copy has only in-frame clones and leaves some out. The sample includes about 300,000 clones, approximately 85% seen only once; the top ten take 1.5% to 2%. These data are taken from a study of blood T cell repertoires in COVID-19. The germline V and J ends were trimmed by 5 bases and 0 bases, with 14 bases remaining between them. The CDR3 is 17 residues long. Germline loops: CDR1 LNHNV, CDR2 YYDKDF (reference sequence). The receptor's source is a woman in her forties or fifties with acute or convalescent COVID-19. The specimen sequenced was peripheral blood. V is TRBV15 and J is TRBJ2-6; D gene uncertain. CDR3 nucleotide sequence: TGTGCCACCAGCCGCCTGGGCAGAGACTCTGGGGCCAACGTCCTGACTTTC. As protein: CATSRLGRDSGANVLTF.